A selection of T cell receptor beta chains follows, all from one sample in a study of long-term antiretroviral therapy in people with HIV. Profiling relied on immunoSEQ multiplex PCR, and the TCRdb table lists in-frame clones only, not all of them. The table has about 33,000 clones, about 83% seen once. Sequenced material: unsorted PBMCs, taken 2 years after starting antiretroviral therapy. The source of these receptors is a woman aged 50 to 60 with HIV. The CDR3 runs from the conserved cysteine through the conserved F or W. D genes are given only for firm matches. Size tells how often a clone was seen (once, few, many) or the class of an expanded clone, and some rows leave it out.

j_gene: TRBJ1-1; v_gene: TRBV10-1; d_gene: TRBD1; abundance: few; CDR3aa: CASSRTGGTEAFF; CDR3nt: TGCGCCAGCAGCCGGACAGGTGGAACTGAAGCTTTCTTT
j_gene: TRBJ2-3; v_gene: TRBV10-1; d_gene: -; abundance: -; CDR3aa: CASSDTDTQYF; CDR3nt: TGCGCCAGCAGTGACACAGATACGCAGTATTTT
j_gene: TRBJ1-6; v_gene: TRBV7-8; d_gene: -; abundance: -; CDR3aa: CASSLGGAYNSPLHF; CDR3nt: TGTGCCAGCAGCTTAGGAGGGGCGTATAATTCACCCCTCCACTTT
j_gene: TRBJ1-2; v_gene: TRBV6-5; d_gene: -; abundance: -; CDR3aa: CASSGDSGSYGYTF; CDR3nt: TGTGCCAGCAGTGGGGACTCGGGATCCTATGGCTACACCTTC
j_gene: TRBJ1-1; v_gene: TRBV4-1; d_gene: TRBD1; abundance: -; CDR3aa: CASSRTGANTEAFF; CDR3nt: TGCGCCAGCAGCCGGACAGGAGCGAACACTGAAGCTTTCTTT
j_gene: TRBJ2-1; v_gene: TRBV4-1; d_gene: TRBD2; abundance: -; CDR3aa: CASSQVSASGGNEQFF; CDR3nt: TGCGCCAGCAGCCAAGTGTCGGCTAGCGGGGGCAATGAGCAGTTCTTC
j_gene: TRBJ1-1; v_gene: TRBV5-1; d_gene: -; abundance: -; CDR3aa: CASSRSRAENTEAFF; CDR3nt: TGCGCCAGCAGCAGGAGCCGGGCCGAGAACACTGAAGCTTTCTTT
j_gene: TRBJ2-5; v_gene: TRBV4-1; d_gene: -; abundance: -; CDR3aa: CASSPAPSYTGSNETQYF; CDR3nt: TGCGCCAGCAGCCCTGCCCCCTCGTACACAGGGAGTAATGAGACCCAGTACTTC
j_gene: TRBJ2-2; v_gene: TRBV9; d_gene: TRBD1; abundance: -; CDR3aa: CASSNRGPSTGELFF; CDR3nt: TGTGCCAGCAGCAACAGGGGGCCATCGACCGGGGAGCTGTTTTTT
j_gene: TRBJ1-1; v_gene: TRBV30; d_gene: -; abundance: -; CDR3aa: CAWIVPQGAFF; CDR3nt: TGTGCCTGGATCGTACCGCAGGGAGCTTTCTTT
j_gene: TRBJ1-5; v_gene: TRBV6-5; d_gene: TRBD1; abundance: -; CDR3aa: CASSYEGTGGQPQHF; CDR3nt: TGTGCCAGCAGTTACGAAGGAACAGGGGGTCAGCCCCAGCATTTT
j_gene: TRBJ2-3; v_gene: TRBV5-6; d_gene: TRBD2; abundance: -; CDR3aa: CASSYWTSPYTQYF; CDR3nt: TGTGCCAGCAGCTACTGGACTAGCCCTTATACGCAGTATTTT
j_gene: TRBJ2-1; v_gene: TRBV11-2; d_gene: -; abundance: -; CDR3aa: CASRGTYNEQFF; CDR3nt: TGTGCCAGCAGGGGGACGTACAATGAGCAGTTCTTC
j_gene: TRBJ2-5; v_gene: TRBV5-4; d_gene: -; abundance: -; CDR3aa: CASSLDPQETQYF; CDR3nt: TGTGCCAGCAGCTTAGACCCGCAAGAGACCCAGTACTTC
j_gene: TRBJ2-4; v_gene: TRBV7-2; d_gene: TRBD2; abundance: -; CDR3aa: CASSTILAGVAKNIQYF; CDR3nt: TGTGCCAGCAGCACGATACTAGCGGGGGTAGCCAAAAACATTCAGTACTTC